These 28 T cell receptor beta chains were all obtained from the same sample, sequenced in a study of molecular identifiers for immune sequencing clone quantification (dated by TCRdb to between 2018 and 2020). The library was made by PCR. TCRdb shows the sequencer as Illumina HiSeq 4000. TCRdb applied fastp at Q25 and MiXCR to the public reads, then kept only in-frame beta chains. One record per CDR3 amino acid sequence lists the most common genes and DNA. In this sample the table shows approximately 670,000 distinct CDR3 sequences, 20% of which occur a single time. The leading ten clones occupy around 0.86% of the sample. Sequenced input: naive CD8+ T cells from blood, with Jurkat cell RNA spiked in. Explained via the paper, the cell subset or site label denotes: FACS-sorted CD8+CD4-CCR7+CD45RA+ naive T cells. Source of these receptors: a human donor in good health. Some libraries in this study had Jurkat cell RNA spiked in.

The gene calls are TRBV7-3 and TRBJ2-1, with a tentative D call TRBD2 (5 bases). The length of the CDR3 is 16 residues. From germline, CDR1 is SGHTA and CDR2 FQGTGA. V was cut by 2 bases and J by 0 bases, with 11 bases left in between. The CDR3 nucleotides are TGTGCCAGCAGCTTAGCGGGCCAGACCTCCTACAATGAGCAGTTCTTC. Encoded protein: CASSLAGQTSYNEQFF. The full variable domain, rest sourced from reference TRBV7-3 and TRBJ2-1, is GAGVSQTPSNKVTEKGKYVELRCDPISGHTALYWYRQSLGQGPEFLIYFQGTGAADDSGLPNDRFFAVRPEGSVSTLKIQRTERGDSAVYLCASSLAGQTSYNEQFFGPGTRLTVL.

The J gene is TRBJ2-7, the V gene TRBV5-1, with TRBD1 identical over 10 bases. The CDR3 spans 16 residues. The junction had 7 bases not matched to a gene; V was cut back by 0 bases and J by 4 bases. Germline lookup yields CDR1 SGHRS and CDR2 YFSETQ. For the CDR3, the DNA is TGCGCCAGCAGCTTGGCCATGGGACAGGGGTGGTACGAGCAGTACTTC. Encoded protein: CASSLAMGQGWYEQYF.

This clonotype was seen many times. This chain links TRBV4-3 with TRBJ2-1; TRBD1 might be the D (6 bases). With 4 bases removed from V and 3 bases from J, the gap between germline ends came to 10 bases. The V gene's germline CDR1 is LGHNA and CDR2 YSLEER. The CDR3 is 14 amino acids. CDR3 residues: CASSPGTSYNEQFF. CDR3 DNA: TGCGCCAGCAGCCCGGGGACAAGCTACAATGAGCAGTTCTTC.

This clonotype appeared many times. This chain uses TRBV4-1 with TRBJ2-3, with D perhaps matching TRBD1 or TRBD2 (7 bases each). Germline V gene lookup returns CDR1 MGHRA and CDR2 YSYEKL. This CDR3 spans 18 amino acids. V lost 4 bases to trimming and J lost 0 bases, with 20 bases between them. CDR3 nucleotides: TGCGCCAGCAGCCCGGACAGGACTCTAGCGGCTAGCACAGATACGCAGTATTTT. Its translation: CASSPDRTLAASTDTQYF.

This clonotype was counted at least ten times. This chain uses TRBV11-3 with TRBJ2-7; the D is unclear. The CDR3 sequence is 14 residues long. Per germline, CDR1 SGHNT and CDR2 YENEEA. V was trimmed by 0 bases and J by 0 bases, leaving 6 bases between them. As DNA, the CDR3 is TGTGCCAGCAGCTTAGATCCGGCCTCCTACGAGCAGTACTTC. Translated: CASSLDPASYEQYF.

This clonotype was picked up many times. Written as DNA, the CDR3 is TGTGCCAGCAGCTTCGGGCCCTACGTCCAAGAGACCCAGTACTTC. It codes for CASSFGPYVQETQYF. The chain links TRBV7-9 to TRBJ2-5; D call uncertain. The V gene lost 3 bases and the J gene lost 1 base, with 12 bases spanning the gap. CDR1 SEHNR and CDR2 FQNEAQ come from the germline V gene (reference sequence). CDR3 length equals 15 residues.

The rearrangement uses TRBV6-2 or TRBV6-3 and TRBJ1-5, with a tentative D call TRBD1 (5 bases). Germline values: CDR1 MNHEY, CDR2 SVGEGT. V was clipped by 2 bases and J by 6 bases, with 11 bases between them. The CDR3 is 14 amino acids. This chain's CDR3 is CASSYGRGSQPQHF. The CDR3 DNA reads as TGTGCCAGCAGTTACGGACGGGGCAGTCAGCCCCAGCATTTT.

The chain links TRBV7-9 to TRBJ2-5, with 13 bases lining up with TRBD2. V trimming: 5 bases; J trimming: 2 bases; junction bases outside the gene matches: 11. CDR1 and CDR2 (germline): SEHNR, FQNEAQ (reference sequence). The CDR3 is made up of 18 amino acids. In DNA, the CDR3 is TGTGCCAGCAGCGGTTGGACTAGCGGGGGAGCTAATCAAGAGACCCAGTACTTC. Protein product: CASSGWTSGGANQETQYF.

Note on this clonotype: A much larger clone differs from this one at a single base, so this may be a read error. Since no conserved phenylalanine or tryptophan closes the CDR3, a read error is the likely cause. In nucleotides, the CDR3 is TGTGCCAGTGCGCAGGGTACTAGCTACGAGCAGTACTCC. Protein product: CASAQGTSYEQYS. V gene TRBV6-1 combines with J gene TRBJ2-7; either TRBD1 or TRBD2 may supply D (5 bases each). Germline V lookup: CDR1 MNHNS, CDR2 SASEGT. The CDR3 is 13 residues long. Trimming took 9 bases from V and 3 from J, leaving 15 bases between them.

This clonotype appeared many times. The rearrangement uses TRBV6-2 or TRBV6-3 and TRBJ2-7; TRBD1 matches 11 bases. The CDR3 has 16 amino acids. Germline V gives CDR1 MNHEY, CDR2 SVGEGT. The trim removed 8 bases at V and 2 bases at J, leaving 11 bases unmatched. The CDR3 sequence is CASEKGPGQGAYEQYF. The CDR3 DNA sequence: TGTGCCAGCGAGAAAGGACCGGGACAGGGGGCCTACGAGCAGTACTTC.

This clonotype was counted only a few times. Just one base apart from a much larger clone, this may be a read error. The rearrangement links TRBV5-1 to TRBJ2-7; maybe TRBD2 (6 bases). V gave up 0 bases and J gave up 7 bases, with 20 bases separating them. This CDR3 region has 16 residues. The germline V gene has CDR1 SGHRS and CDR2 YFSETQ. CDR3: CASSLALANRDSEQYF. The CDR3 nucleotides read TGCGCCAGCAGCTTGGCCTTAGCGAATCGGGACTCGGAGCAGTACTTC.

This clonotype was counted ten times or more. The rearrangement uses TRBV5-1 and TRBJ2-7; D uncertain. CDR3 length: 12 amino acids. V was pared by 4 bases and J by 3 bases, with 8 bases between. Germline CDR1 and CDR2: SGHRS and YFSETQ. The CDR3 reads CASSKNSYEQYF. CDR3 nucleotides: TGCGCCAGCAGCAAAAACAGCTACGAGCAGTACTTC.

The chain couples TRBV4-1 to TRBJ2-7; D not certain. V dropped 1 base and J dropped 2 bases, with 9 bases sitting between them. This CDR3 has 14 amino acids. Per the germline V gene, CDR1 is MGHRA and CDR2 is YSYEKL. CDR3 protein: CASSQGLQTYEQYF. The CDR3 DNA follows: TGCGCCAGCAGCCAAGGGTTACAGACCTACGAGCAGTACTTC.

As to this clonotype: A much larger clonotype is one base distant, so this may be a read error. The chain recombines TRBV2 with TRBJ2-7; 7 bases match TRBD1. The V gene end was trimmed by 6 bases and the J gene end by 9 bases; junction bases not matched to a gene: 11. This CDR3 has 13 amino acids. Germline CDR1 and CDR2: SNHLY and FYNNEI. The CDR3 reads CASRGTGVHGQYF. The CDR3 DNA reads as TGTGCCAGCAGAGGCACAGGGGTTCACGGGCAGTACTTC. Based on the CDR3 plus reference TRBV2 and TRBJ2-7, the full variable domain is EPEVTQTPSHQVTQMGQEVILRCVPISNHLYFYWYRQILGQKVEFLVSFYNNEISEKSEIFDDQFSVERPDGSNFTLKIRSTKLEDSAMYFCASRGTGVHGQYFGPGTRLTVT.

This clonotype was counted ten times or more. Written as DNA, the CDR3 is TGTGCCAGCAGTTTATATGGCGGGCACGAGCAGTACTTC. Translating it yields CASSLYGGHEQYF. The chain couples TRBV27 to TRBJ2-7; D is perhaps TRBD2 (5 bases). Trimming shortened V by 1 base and J by 5 bases, and 9 bases separated the two germline ends. The CDR3 loop spans 13 amino acids. The germline gives CDR1 MNHEY, CDR2 SMNVEV (reference sequence).

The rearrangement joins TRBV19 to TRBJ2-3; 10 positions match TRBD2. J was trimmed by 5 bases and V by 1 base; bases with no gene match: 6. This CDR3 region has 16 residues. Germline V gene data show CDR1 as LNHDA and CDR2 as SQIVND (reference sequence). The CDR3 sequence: CASSIGASGGGDTQYF. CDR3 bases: TGTGCCAGTAGTATAGGAGCTAGCGGGGGCGGAGATACGCAGTATTTT.

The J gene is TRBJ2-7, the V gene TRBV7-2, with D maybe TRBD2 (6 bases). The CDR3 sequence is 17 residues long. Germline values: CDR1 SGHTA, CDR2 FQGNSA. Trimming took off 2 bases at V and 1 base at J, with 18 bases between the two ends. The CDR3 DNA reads TGTGCCAGCAGCTTAATTACGGGAGCAGGCGCTTCCTACGAGCAGTACTTC. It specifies CASSLITGAGASYEQYF.

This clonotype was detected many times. CDR3 sequence: CASSFPGAGGELFF. DNA of the CDR3: TGTGCCAGCAGTTTCCCGGGGGCCGGCGGGGAGCTGTTTTTT. The gene calls are TRBV27 and TRBJ2-2; the D call may be TRBD1 or TRBD2 (6 bases each). Trimming pared 3 bases from V and 7 bases from J, leaving 12 bases between. Germline V gene data show CDR1 as MNHEY and CDR2 as SMNVEV (reference sequence). The CDR3 is made up of 14 amino acids.

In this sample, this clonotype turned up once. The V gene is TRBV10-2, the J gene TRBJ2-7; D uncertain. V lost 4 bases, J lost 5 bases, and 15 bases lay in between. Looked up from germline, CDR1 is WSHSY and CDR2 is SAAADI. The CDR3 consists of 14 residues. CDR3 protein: CASSVARVTHEQYF. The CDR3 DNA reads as TGCGCCAGCAGTGTGGCCCGGGTGACACACGAGCAGTACTTC.

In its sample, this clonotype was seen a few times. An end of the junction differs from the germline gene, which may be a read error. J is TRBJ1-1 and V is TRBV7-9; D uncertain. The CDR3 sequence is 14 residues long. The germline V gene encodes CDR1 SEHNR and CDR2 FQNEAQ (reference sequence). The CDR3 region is CASSLGGGRTEASF. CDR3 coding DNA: TGCGCCAGCAGCTTAGGCGGAGGGCGGACTGAAGCTTCCTTT. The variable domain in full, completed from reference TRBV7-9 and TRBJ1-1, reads DTGVSQNPRHKITKRGQNVTFRCDPISEHNRLYWYRQTLGQGPEFLTYFQNEAQLEKSRLLSDRFSAERPKGSFSTLEIQRTEQGDSAMYLCASSLGGGRTEASFGQGTRLTVV.

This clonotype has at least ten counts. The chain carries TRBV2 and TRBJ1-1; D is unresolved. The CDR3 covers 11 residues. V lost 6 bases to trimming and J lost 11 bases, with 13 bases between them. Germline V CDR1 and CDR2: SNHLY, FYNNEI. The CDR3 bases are TGTGCCAGCAGAGCCCCCCCTCGGGCTTTCTTT. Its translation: CASRAPPRAFF.

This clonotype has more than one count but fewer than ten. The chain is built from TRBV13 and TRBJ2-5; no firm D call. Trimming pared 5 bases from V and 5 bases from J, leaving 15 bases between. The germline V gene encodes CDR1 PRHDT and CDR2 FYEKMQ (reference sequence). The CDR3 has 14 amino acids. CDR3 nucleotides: TGTGCCAGCAGCCGATCCCTAGGGCTGGAGACCCAGTACTTC. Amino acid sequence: CASSRSLGLETQYF.

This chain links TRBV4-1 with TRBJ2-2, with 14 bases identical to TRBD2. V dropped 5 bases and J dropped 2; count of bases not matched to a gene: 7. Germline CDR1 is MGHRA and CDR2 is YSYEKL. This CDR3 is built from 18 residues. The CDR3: CASSNGLAGGLNTGELFF. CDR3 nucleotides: TGCGCCAGCAGCAACGGACTAGCGGGAGGCTTAAACACCGGGGAGCTGTTTTTT.

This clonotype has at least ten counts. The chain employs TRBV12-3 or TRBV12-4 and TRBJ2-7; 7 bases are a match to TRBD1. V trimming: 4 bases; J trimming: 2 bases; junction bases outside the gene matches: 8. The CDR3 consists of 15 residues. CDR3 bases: TGTGCCAGCAGTTCCGACAGGGTCCATCCCTACGAGCAGTACTTC. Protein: CASSSDRVHPYEQYF.

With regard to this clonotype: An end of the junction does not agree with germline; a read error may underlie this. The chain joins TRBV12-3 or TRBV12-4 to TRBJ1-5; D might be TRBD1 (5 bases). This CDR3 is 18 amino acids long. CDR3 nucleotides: TGTGCCAGCAGTTTAACGGGGCTGGACTCAAATAGCAATCGGCCCCAGCATTTT. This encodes CASSLTGLDSNSNRPQHF.

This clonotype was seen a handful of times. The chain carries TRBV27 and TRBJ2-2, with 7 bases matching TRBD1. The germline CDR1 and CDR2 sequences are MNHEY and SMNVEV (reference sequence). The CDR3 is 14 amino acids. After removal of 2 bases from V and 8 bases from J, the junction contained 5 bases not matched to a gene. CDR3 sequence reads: CASSLDRDVGELFF. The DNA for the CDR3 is TGTGCCAGCAGTTTAGACAGGGATGTAGGGGAGCTGTTTTTT.

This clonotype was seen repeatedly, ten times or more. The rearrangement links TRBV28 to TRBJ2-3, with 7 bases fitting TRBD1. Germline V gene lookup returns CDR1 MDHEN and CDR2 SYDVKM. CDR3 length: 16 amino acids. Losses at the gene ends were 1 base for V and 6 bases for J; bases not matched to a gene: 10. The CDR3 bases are TGTGCCAGCAGTTTATCGGGACAGACGAACACTGATACGCAGTATTTT. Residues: CASSLSGQTNTDTQYF.

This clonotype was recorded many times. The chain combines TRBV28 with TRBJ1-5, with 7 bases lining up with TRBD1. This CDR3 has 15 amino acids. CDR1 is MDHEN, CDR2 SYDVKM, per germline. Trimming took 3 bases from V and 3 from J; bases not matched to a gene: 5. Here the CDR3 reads CASSFMGQNNQPQHF. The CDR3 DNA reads TGTGCCAGCAGTTTTATGGGACAGAACAATCAGCCCCAGCATTTT.